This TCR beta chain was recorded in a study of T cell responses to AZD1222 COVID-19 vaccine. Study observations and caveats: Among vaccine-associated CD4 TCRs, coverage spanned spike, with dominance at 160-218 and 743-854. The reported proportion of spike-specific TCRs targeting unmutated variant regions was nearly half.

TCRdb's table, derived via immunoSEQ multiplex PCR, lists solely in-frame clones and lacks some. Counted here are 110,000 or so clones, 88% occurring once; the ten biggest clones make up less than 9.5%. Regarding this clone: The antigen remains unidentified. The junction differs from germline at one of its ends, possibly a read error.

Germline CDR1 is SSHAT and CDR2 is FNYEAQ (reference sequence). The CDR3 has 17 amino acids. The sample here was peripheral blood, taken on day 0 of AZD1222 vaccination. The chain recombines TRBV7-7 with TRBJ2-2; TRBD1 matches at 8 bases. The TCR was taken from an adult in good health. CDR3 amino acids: CASSWSSLTGESGELFF. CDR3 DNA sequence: TGTGCTAGCAGCTGGTCATCGCTGACAGGGGAGTCCGGGGAGCTGTTTTTT. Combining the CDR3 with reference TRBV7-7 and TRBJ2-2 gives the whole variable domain GAGVSQSPRYKVTKRGQDVTLRCDPISSHATLYWYQQALGQGPEFLTYFNYEAQPDKSGLPSDRFSAERPEGSISTLTIQRTEQRDSAMYRCASSWSSLTGESGELFFGEGSRLTVL.